The sequence of this T cell receptor beta chain was determined in a study of blood T cell repertoires in COVID-19. Study at large: Acute-phase and convalescent COVID-19 samples originated in the United States, Italy and Spain. From T cells, B-cell-depleted T cells, or PBMCs came the material, which was cDNA or gDNA.

Everyone who took part was 18 to 89 years old, and they came from 24 US areas. Participant-given clinical history determined each cohort assignment. TCRdb's copy holds only in-frame clones and misses some; the assay was immunoSEQ multiplex PCR. Altogether a few hundred thousand clones are present, approximately 90% being singletons, with the ten largest covering more than 1%. This CDR3 has 16 amino acids. V trimming: 2 bases; J trimming: 1 base; junction bases outside the gene matches: 5. Germline loops: CDR1 SEHNR, CDR2 FQNEAQ (reference sequence). The source is a human donor in a cohort exposed to, infected with or recovered from COVID-19 (not recorded which). The donor label of this sample is uncertain. The sample comprised PBMCs or T cells enriched from blood (not recorded which). The J gene is TRBJ1-1, the V gene TRBV7-9, with 9 bases lining up with TRBD1. The DNA of the CDR3 is TGTGCCAGCAGCTTAAAGACAGGGGGTGGGAACACTGAAGCTTTCTTT. Its protein product is CASSLKTGGGNTEAFF.